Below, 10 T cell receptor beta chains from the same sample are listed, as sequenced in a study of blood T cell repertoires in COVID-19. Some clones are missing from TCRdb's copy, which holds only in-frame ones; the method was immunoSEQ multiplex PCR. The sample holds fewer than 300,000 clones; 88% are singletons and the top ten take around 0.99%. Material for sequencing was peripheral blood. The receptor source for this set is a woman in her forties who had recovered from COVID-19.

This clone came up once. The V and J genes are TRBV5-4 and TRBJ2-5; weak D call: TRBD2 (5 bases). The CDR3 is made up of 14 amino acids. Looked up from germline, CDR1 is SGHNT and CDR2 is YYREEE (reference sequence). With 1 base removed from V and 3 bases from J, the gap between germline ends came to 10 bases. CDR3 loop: CASSLWLAEETQYF. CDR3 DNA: TGTGCCAGCAGCTTGTGGCTAGCTGAAGAGACCCAGTACTTC.

The CDR3 is CASSPSGGSKTQYF. The CDR3 DNA sequence: TGTGCCAGCAGCCCCTCGGGGGGTAGCAAGACCCAGTACTTC. The chain uses TRBV5-4 and TRBJ2-5; 7 nucleotides align to TRBD2. Looked up from germline, CDR1 is SGHNT and CDR2 is YYREEE (reference sequence). The V segment lost 4 bases and the J segment 6 bases; nucleotides outside the gene matches: 9. The CDR3 runs 14 residues.

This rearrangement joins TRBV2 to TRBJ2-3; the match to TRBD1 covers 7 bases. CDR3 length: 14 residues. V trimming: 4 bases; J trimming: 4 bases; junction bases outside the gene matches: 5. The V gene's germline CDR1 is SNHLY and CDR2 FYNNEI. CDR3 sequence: CASSAPQGADTQYF. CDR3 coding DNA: TGTGCCAGCAGTGCGCCTCAGGGGGCAGATACGCAGTATTTT.

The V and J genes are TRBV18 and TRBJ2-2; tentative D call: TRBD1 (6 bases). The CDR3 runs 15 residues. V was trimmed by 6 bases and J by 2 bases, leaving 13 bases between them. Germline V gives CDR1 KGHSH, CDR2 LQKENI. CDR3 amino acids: CASSPAGANTGELFF. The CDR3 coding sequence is TGTGCCAGCTCTCCGGCAGGGGCAAACACCGGGGAGCTGTTTTTT.

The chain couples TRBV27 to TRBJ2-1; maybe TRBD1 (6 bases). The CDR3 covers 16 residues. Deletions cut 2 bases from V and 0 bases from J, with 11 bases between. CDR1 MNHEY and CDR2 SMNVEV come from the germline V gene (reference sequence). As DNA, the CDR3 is TGTGCCAGCAGTTTACCAAAAGGGGGCTCCTACAATGAGCAGTTCTTC. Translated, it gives CASSLPKGGSYNEQFF.

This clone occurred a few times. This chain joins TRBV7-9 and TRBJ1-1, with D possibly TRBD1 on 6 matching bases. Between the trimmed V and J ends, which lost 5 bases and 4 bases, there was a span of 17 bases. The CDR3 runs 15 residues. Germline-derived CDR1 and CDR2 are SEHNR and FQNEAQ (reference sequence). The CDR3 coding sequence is TGTGCCAGCAGCCCCAGGGGCGGCCGGGGCACTGAAGCTTTCTTT. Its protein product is CASSPRGGRGTEAFF.

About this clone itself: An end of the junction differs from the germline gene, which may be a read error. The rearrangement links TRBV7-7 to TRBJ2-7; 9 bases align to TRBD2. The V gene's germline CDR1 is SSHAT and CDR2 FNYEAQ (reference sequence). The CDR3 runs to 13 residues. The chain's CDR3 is CASSTGLANEQYF. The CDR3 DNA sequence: TGTGCTAGCAGCACGGGACTAGCTAACGAGCAGTACTTC.

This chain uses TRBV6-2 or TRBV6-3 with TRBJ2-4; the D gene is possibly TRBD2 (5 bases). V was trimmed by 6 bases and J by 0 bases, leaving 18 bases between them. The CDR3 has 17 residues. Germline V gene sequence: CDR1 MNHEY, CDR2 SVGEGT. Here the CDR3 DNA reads TGTGCCAGCAGCCCCACTAGTCTCCTACTAGCCAAAAACATTCAGTACTTC. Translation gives CASSPTSLLLAKNIQYF.

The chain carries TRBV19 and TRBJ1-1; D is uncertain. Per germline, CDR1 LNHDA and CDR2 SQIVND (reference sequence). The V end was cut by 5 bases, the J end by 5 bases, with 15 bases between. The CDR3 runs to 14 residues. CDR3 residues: CASSWQPGRTEAFF. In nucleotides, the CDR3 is TGTGCCAGTAGTTGGCAGCCGGGAAGAACTGAAGCTTTCTTT.

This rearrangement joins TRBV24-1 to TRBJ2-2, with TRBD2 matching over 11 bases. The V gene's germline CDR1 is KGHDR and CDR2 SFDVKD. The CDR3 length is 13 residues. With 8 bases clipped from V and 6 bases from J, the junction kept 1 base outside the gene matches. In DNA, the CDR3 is TGTGCCACCACTAGCGGGAGGCCCGGGGAGCTGTTTTTT. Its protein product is CATTSGRPGELFF.